Listed here are 32 T cell receptor beta chains from one sample, sequenced in a study of neurological immune-mediated disorders. TCRdb reprocessed the 5' RACE reads via MiXCR and lists one record per CDR3 protein. The repertoire holds 15,000 to 20,000 distinct CDR3 sequences, 7.5% seen once, with approximately 16% in the top ten. Sample: CD8+ T cells from blood. The origin of the receptors is a woman aged 30 to 39 with HTLV-1-associated myelopathy (HAM/TSP).

At least ten counts were recorded for this clonotype. DNA of the CDR3: TGTGCCAGCAGTCATGGGACTAGCGGGGGGGCGGGGGATACGCAGTATTTT. Amino acid sequence: CASSHGTSGGAGDTQYF. The rearrangement links TRBV6-5 to TRBJ2-3; 16 positions agree with TRBD2. The CDR3 length is 17 residues. The germline V gene has CDR1 MNHEY and CDR2 SVGAGI. V trimming: 5 bases; J trimming: 6 bases; junction bases outside the gene matches: 8.

This clonotype has only a few counts. At one end the junction does not follow the germline gene, possibly because of a read error. The rearrangement joins TRBV15 to TRBJ2-1; maybe TRBD2 (6 bases). Per germline, CDR1 LNHNV and CDR2 YYDKDF (reference sequence). The CDR3 runs 17 residues. The CDR3, as DNA: TGTGCCACCAGCAGAGAGGGGCCGGGACGGGGGTACAATGAGAAGTTCTTC. It is translated as CATSREGPGRGYNEKFF.

This clonotype was recorded at least ten times. The CDR3 nucleotides are TGTGCCAGCAGTCCTACTAGCGGGGGGATAAATGAGCAGTTCTTC. Its protein is CASSPTSGGINEQFF. The rearrangement links TRBV12-3 or TRBV12-4 to TRBJ2-1, with 12 bases aligning to TRBD2. The V and J ends lost 5 bases and 7 bases, in that order; junction bases with no gene match: 6. The length of the CDR3 is 15 residues.

The chain has TRBV20-1 and TRBJ2-4; 8 bases align to TRBD2. CDR3 size: 16 residues. The trim removed 4 bases at V and 0 bases at J, leaving 8 bases unmatched. CDR1 DFQATT and CDR2 SNEGSKA come from the germline V gene (reference sequence). The CDR3 loop is CSAKTTAGVAKNIQYF. The CDR3, as DNA: TGCAGTGCTAAGACTACAGCGGGGGTAGCCAAAAACATTCAGTACTTC.

This clonotype was seen at least ten times. For the CDR3, the DNA is TGTGCCAGCAGTCCCGATGCGGCGGGGAACACTGAAGCTTTCTTT. This gives the protein CASSPDAAGNTEAFF. The chain has TRBV27 and TRBJ1-1; no reliable D call. The CDR3 totals 15 residues. Trimming took off 5 bases at V and 1 base at J, with 14 bases between the two ends. Germline V CDR1 and CDR2: MNHEY, SMNVEV (reference sequence).

This clonotype was observed at least ten times. This sequence joins TRBV10-3 and TRBJ1-2; maybe TRBD1 (5 bases). CDR1 and CDR2 (germline): ENHRY, SYGVKD. The CDR3 length is 15 residues. Trimming shortened V by 0 bases and J by 4 bases, and 12 bases separated the two germline ends. The CDR3 coding sequence is TGTGCCATCAGTGAGTCCCAGAGGACACTCTATGGCTACACCTTC. Translating it yields CAISESQRTLYGYTF.

This clonotype was observed at least ten times. The chain is built from TRBV29-1 and TRBJ2-1; a weak D match, TRBD2 (6 bases). CDR3 length: 14 amino acids. Germline assignment: CDR1 SQVTM and CDR2 ANQGSEA. V lost 2 bases and J lost 7, with 15 bases in between. CDR3 in DNA: TGCAGCGTTGAAAACGGCGCTGGGGGGAATGAGCAGTTCTTC. Translation: CSVENGAGGNEQFF.

Ten or more counts support this clonotype. The CDR3 DNA reads TGTGCCAGCATAACGGACTACAATGAGCAGTTCTTC. The encoded protein is CASITDYNEQFF. This sequence joins TRBV11-2 and TRBJ2-1; D gene uncertain. Germline V gene lookup returns CDR1 SGHAT and CDR2 FQNNGV. Between the trimmed V and J ends, which lost 7 bases and 3 bases, there was a span of 7 bases. The CDR3 spans 12 residues.

This chain uses TRBV7-8 with TRBJ2-5; weak D call: TRBD1 (6 bases). CDR3 length: 15 residues. Germline lookup yields CDR1 SGHVS and CDR2 FQNEAQ. The V and J ends lost 1 base and 2 bases respectively, with 11 bases between them. Written as DNA, the CDR3 is TGTGCCAGCAGCTTAGGGGGGACACTACAAGAGACCCAGTACTTC. This codes for CASSLGGTLQETQYF.

This clonotype was detected ten times or more. The chain recombines TRBV24-1 with TRBJ1-2; D is unclear. V shed 4 bases and J shed 6 bases, with 5 bases lying between them. The CDR3 sequence is 11 residues long. Germline V lookup: CDR1 KGHDR, CDR2 SFDVKD. The DNA of the CDR3 is TGTGCCACCAGTGACGGTCATGGCTACACCTTC. Amino acid sequence: CATSDGHGYTF.

Ten or more counts support this clonotype. The chain has TRBV5-6 and TRBJ2-7; 7 bases are a match to TRBD1. This CDR3 has 14 amino acids. CDR1 and CDR2 (germline): SGHDT, YYEEEE. After removal of 4 bases from V and 5 bases from J, the junction contained 9 bases not matched to a gene. CDR3 protein: CASSPTGIIHEQYF. The CDR3, as DNA: TGTGCCAGCAGCCCGACAGGGATCATCCACGAGCAGTACTTC.

This clonotype was observed many times. This sequence joins TRBV5-1 and TRBJ2-1; 9 bases match TRBD2. Germline assignment: CDR1 SGHRS and CDR2 YFSETQ. The CDR3 covers 20 residues. Trimming took 4 bases from V and 12 from J; bases not matched to a gene: 29. Here the CDR3 DNA reads TGCGCCAGCAGCCCCGTCTCCAGCGGGGGGTTACCCAAATCGAGGCGGTTGCAGTTCTTC. Its translation is CASSPVSSGGLPKSRRLQFF.

This clonotype was seen at least ten times. The V and J genes are TRBV9 and TRBJ1-1; perhaps TRBD1 as D (5 bases). The germline V gene encodes CDR1 SGDLS and CDR2 YYNGEE. The CDR3 spans 16 residues. Trimming pared 0 bases from V and 1 base from J, leaving 13 bases between. The CDR3 is CASSVGGGLENTEAFF. The CDR3 nucleotides are TGTGCCAGCAGCGTAGGTGGGGGTCTTGAGAACACTGAAGCTTTCTTT.

This clonotype was recorded at least ten times. The J gene is TRBJ2-2, the V gene TRBV6-1; D may correspond to TRBD1 or TRBD2 (5 bases each). V was shortened by 6 bases and J by 3 bases, with 11 bases between the two germline ends. CDR3 length: 14 residues. Germline-derived CDR1 and CDR2 are MNHNS and SASEGT. The CDR3 loop reads CASSTGQHTGELFF. The CDR3, as DNA: TGTGCCAGCAGCACGGGGCAGCACACCGGGGAGCTGTTTTTT.

This clonotype showed up just a few times. The V and J genes are TRBV14 and TRBJ2-7, with a weak D call TRBD1 (5 bases). The CDR3 covers 15 residues. Germline lookup yields CDR1 SGHDN and CDR2 FVKESK. Trimming cost V 2 bases and J 6 bases, with 17 bases left between them. This chain's CDR3 is CASSQLSRFQGEQYF. CDR3 coding DNA: TGTGCCAGCAGCCAATTATCCCGGTTTCAGGGCGAGCAGTACTTC.

V is TRBV4-2 and J is TRBJ2-1; 13 nucleotides line up with TRBD2. J lost 5 bases, V lost 0 bases, and 4 bases had no gene match. CDR3 size: 17 residues. Germline CDR1 LGHNA, CDR2 YNFKEQ. The CDR3, as DNA: TGTGCCAGCAGCCAAGATTGGACTAGCGGGGGTAACAATGAGCAGTTCTTC. It is translated as CASSQDWTSGGNNEQFF.

This clonotype was counted many times. This chain links TRBV7-2 with TRBJ2-3; TRBD2 might be the D (7 bases). Germline lookup yields CDR1 SGHTA and CDR2 FQGNSA. Trimming took 2 bases from V and 2 from J, leaving 14 bases between them. This CDR3 has 16 amino acids. Written as DNA, the CDR3 is TGTGCCAGCAGCTTAAGACCGGGGGGCTACACAGATACGCAGTATTTT. Translating it yields CASSLRPGGYTDTQYF.

This clonotype was found many times. The V gene is TRBV2, the J gene TRBJ2-1, with D unresolved. CDR3 length: 14 residues. Deletions cut 9 bases from V and 7 bases from J, with 19 bases between. Germline loops: CDR1 SNHLY, CDR2 FYNNEI. The CDR3: CARAQSTAPNEQFF. CDR3 nucleotides: TGTGCCAGAGCACAGAGTACAGCGCCGAATGAGCAGTTCTTC.

This clonotype was seen at least ten times. The chain is built from TRBV4-2 and TRBJ2-3; D perhaps matches TRBD1 (7 bases). The CDR3 consists of 16 residues. Germline V gene lookup returns CDR1 LGHNA and CDR2 YNFKEQ. The germline V and J ends were trimmed by 0 bases and 4 bases, with 14 bases remaining between them. The CDR3 protein is CASSQDLGGGPDTQYF. The CDR3 bases are TGTGCCAGCAGCCAAGATTTAGGAGGGGGCCCAGATACGCAGTATTTT.

This clonotype showed up many times. The V and J genes are TRBV20-1 and TRBJ1-1; the D gene is possibly TRBD1 (6 bases). The length of the CDR3 is 15 residues. The germline gives CDR1 DFQATT, CDR2 SNEGSKA (reference sequence). V gave up 1 base and J gave up 2 bases, with 14 bases separating them. CDR3 in amino acids: CSARGPGTPNTEAFF. CDR3 coding DNA: TGCAGTGCTAGAGGTCCCGGGACACCAAACACTGAAGCTTTCTTT.

This clonotype rates as large (0.1 to 1%). The chain couples TRBV20-1 to TRBJ2-7; D gene unclear. This CDR3 region has 12 residues. V was pared by 1 base and J by 3 bases, with 7 bases between. Germline V gene lookup returns CDR1 DFQATT and CDR2 SNEGSKA (reference sequence). CDR3 in DNA: TGCAGTGCTAGAGGCCGTTTCTACGAGCAGTACTTC. The encoded protein is CSARGRFYEQYF.

This clonotype was seen more than once but under ten times. CDR3 sequence (DNA): TGTGCCATCAGACAGCTAGCGGGGGGGCGTGATGAGCAGTTCTTC. Protein sequence: CAIRQLAGGRDEQFF. The genes are TRBV10-3 and TRBJ2-1; 12 nucleotides align to TRBD2. This CDR3 has 15 amino acids. Germline V gene data show CDR1 as ENHRY and CDR2 as SYGVKD. The ends lost 6 bases at V and 8 bases at J; junction bases unmatched: 8.

At least ten counts were recorded for this clonotype. CDR3 sequence (DNA): TGTGCCAGCAGCCCTGTAGCGGAGGGACGTATCAATGAGCAGTTCTTC. Protein: CASSPVAEGRINEQFF. V and J are TRBV6-5 and TRBJ2-1; possible D gene TRBD2, 6 bases. The CDR3 has 16 residues. V was trimmed by 6 bases and J by 6 bases, leaving 21 bases between them. Per the germline V gene, CDR1 is MNHEY and CDR2 is SVGAGI.

In this sample, this clonotype turned up many times. The CDR3 sequence: CSVGPFNEGGYTF. DNA of the CDR3: TGCAGCGTTGGACCATTTAATGAGGGGGGCTACACCTTC. This sequence joins TRBV29-1 and TRBJ1-2; perhaps TRBD1 as D (5 bases). The germline CDR1 and CDR2 sequences are SQVTM and ANQGSEA. Deletions cut 4 bases from V and 8 bases from J, with 17 bases between. The CDR3 has 13 amino acids.

This clonotype was recorded at least ten times. The V and J genes are TRBV7-8 and TRBJ1-2; 10 positions match TRBD1. V was clipped by 5 bases and J by 7 bases; unmatched bases: 19. The length of the CDR3 is 18 residues. Germline CDR1 reads SGHVS; CDR2 reads FQNEAQ. DNA of the CDR3: TGTGCCAGCAGCCCATTGGGCGGTCGTAGACAGGGGGCGTCTGGCTACACCTTC. As protein: CASSPLGGRRQGASGYTF.

This clonotype has at least ten counts. The chain has TRBV6-1 and TRBJ1-1; D remains ambiguous. V lost 1 base and J 8 bases, leaving 14 bases between the germline ends. The CDR3 extends over 14 amino acids. CDR1 and CDR2 from the germline V gene are MNHNS and SASEGT. CDR3 sequence: CASSEGDGPTEAFF. CDR3 coding DNA: TGTGCCAGCAGTGAAGGAGACGGCCCCACAGAAGCTTTCTTT.

This clonotype was recorded many times. This chain connects TRBV10-2 to TRBJ1-5, with 7 bases identical to TRBD1. The length of the CDR3 is 13 residues. Germline CDR1 WSHSY, CDR2 SAAADI. J was trimmed by 6 bases and V by 8 bases; bases with no gene match: 7. The CDR3 spells CASAGGGLQPQHF. CDR3 DNA: TGCGCCAGCGCAGGGGGGGGCCTTCAGCCCCAGCATTTT.

This clonotype appeared many times. V usage is TRBV5-1 and J usage is TRBJ1-1, with D perhaps matching TRBD1 (6 bases). In germline, CDR1 is SGHRS, CDR2 YFSETQ. CDR3 length: 13 amino acids. V lost 4 bases and J 6 bases, leaving 13 bases between the germline ends. The CDR3 loop is CASSQTGYSEAFF. The CDR3 region has the DNA TGCGCCAGCAGCCAGACAGGCTACTCTGAAGCTTTCTTT.

This clonotype was seen many times. The chain carries TRBV6-5 and TRBJ2-3; D is undetermined. The CDR3 extends over 13 amino acids. The V end was cut by 2 bases, the J end by 2 bases, with 5 bases between. The germline V gene has CDR1 MNHEY and CDR2 SVGAGI. CDR3 loop: CASSYVVTDTQYF. In nucleotides, the CDR3 is TGTGCCAGCAGTTACGTGGTCACAGATACGCAGTATTTT.

V and J are TRBV11-2 and TRBJ2-7; no clear D. V shed 3 bases and J shed 1 base, with 4 bases lying between them. Germline V gene lookup returns CDR1 SGHAT and CDR2 FQNNGV. The CDR3 length is 12 residues. The CDR3 region is CASSFWSYEQYF. In DNA form, the CDR3 reads TGTGCCAGCAGCTTCTGGTCCTACGAGCAGTACTTC. Looking up the rest from reference TRBV11-2 and TRBJ2-7 gives the full variable domain: EAGVAQSPRYKIIEKRQSVAFWCNPISGHATLYWYQQILGQGPKLLIQFQNNGVVDDSQLPKDRFSAERLKGVDSTLKIQPAKLEDSAVYLCASSFWSYEQYFGPGTRLTVT.

The sample holds many counts of this clonotype. V usage is TRBV7-7 and J usage is TRBJ2-3; TRBD1 agrees at 10 bases. This CDR3 comprises 15 residues. V dropped 4 bases and J dropped 4; count of bases not matched to a gene: 5. The V gene's germline CDR1 is SSHAT and CDR2 FNYEAQ (reference sequence). In DNA form, the CDR3 reads TGTGCCAGCAGCTCCGGGACAGGGGTCGCAGATACGCAGTATTTT. It is translated as CASSSGTGVADTQYF.

This clonotype has at least ten counts. The chain employs TRBV7-9 and TRBJ1-1, with a possible D match to TRBD1 (5 bases). Germline V gives CDR1 SEHNR, CDR2 FQNEAQ (reference sequence). The CDR3 consists of 12 residues. The ends were cut back, 3 bases at V and 7 bases at J, with 9 bases in the middle. CDR3 sequence (DNA): TGTGCCAGCAGCTTCGGGGGATTTGAAGCTTTCTTT. Translation: CASSFGGFEAFF.